The 22 T cell receptor beta chains below all came from one sample that was sequenced in a study of response to subunit inactivated influenza vaccine. TCRdb used MiXCR to reprocess the RT-PCR reads, holding one entry per CDR3 protein. The table includes hundreds of thousands of distinct CDR3 sequences, under 20% detected once. This specimen was PBMCs from blood, taken roughly 5 days after vaccination. The receptor source for this set is a man aged 45-65 years who received an inactivated influenza vaccine.

This clonotype was observed a handful of times. The rearrangement joins TRBV19 to TRBJ2-2; D uncertain. The CDR3 runs 13 residues. Trimming took 3 bases from V and 6 from J, leaving 8 bases between them. Germline V gives CDR1 LNHDA, CDR2 SQIVND (reference sequence). As DNA, the CDR3 is TGTGCCAGTAGTATCCCCCGACCCGGGGAGCTGTTTTTT. This sequence encodes CASSIPRPGELFF.

The count of this clonotype is one. The chain combines TRBV6-2 or TRBV6-3 with TRBJ2-1; TRBD2 matches at 8 bases. The length of the CDR3 is 17 residues. CDR1 is MNHEY, CDR2 SVGEGT, per germline. Trimming cost V 2 bases and J 3 bases; bases outside gene matches: 9. The CDR3 loop reads CASSYMGTRRNYNEQFF. CDR3 nucleotide sequence: TGTGCCAGCAGTTACATGGGGACTAGGCGGAACTACAATGAGCAGTTCTTC.

The chain uses TRBV20-1 and TRBJ1-1; TRBD1 agrees at 7 bases. The ends lost 4 bases at V and 4 bases at J; junction bases unmatched: 12. The germline gives CDR1 DFQATT, CDR2 SNEGSKA (reference sequence). This CDR3 is built from 15 residues. DNA for the CDR3: TGCAGTGCTACTACTTGGGGCCAGGGGGTCACTGAAGCTTTCTTT. It codes for CSATTWGQGVTEAFF.

The chain is built from TRBV7-9 and TRBJ2-5; possibly TRBD1 for D (6 bases). With 5 bases removed from V and 4 bases from J, the gap between germline ends came to 17 bases. Germline CDR1 and CDR2: SEHNR and FQNEAQ (reference sequence). This CDR3 contains 15 residues. CDR3 in amino acids: CASSGTVTGLETQYF. The DNA for the CDR3 is TGTGCCAGCAGCGGAACCGTGACAGGATTAGAGACCCAGTACTTC.

This clonotype was found a few times. V and J are TRBV7-8 and TRBJ1-1; the D gene is possibly TRBD1 (5 bases). The length of the CDR3 is 15 residues. With 5 bases removed from V and 7 bases from J, the gap between germline ends came to 20 bases. CDR1 SGHVS and CDR2 FQNEAQ come from the germline V gene. The CDR3 bases are TGTGCCAGCAGCCCAGTAGGAGGGGCGGCCATTGAAGCTTTCTTT. Residues: CASSPVGGAAIEAFF.

This clonotype was seen a handful of times. This chain joins TRBV7-2 and TRBJ2-7; D is undetermined. Trimming pared 5 bases from V and 2 bases from J, leaving 13 bases between. This CDR3 spans 14 amino acids. Germline CDR1 is SGHTA and CDR2 is FQGNSA. The CDR3 region has the DNA TGTGCCAGCAGCCCGCATGGTCCCCCCTACGAGCAGTACTTC. Translation gives CASSPHGPPYEQYF.

This rearrangement joins TRBV7-9 to TRBJ2-1; the match to TRBD2 covers 9 bases. Trimming cost V 2 bases and J 5 bases; bases outside gene matches: 4. The CDR3 length is 15 residues. CDR1 and CDR2 from the germline V gene are SEHNR and FQNEAQ (reference sequence). CDR3 residues: CASSLLGTSNNEQFF. The CDR3 DNA reads TGTGCCAGCAGCTTACTAGGGACTAGCAACAATGAGCAGTTCTTC.

The chain couples TRBV5-1 to TRBJ2-2; D is possibly TRBD1 (5 bases). Trimming cost V 4 bases and J 1 base, with 14 bases left between them. The germline V gene encodes CDR1 SGHRS and CDR2 YFSETQ. The CDR3 is 16 residues long. This CDR3 is CASSHPTEVNTGELFF. The CDR3 DNA reads as TGCGCCAGCAGCCACCCGACAGAGGTGAACACCGGGGAGCTGTTTTTT. Using reference TRBV5-1 and TRBJ2-2 for the parts outside the CDR3, the full variable domain is KAGVTQTPRYLIKTRGQQVTLSCSPISGHRSVSWYQQTPGQGLQFLFEYFSETQRNKGNFPGRFSGRQFSNSRSEMNVSTLELGDSALYLCASSHPTEVNTGELFFGEGSRLTVL.

This clonotype was counted ten times or more. J is TRBJ2-7 and V is TRBV12-3 or TRBV12-4, with D unclear. Trimming pared 1 base from V and 0 bases from J, leaving 7 bases between. This CDR3 contains 14 residues. CDR3 residues: CASSLGTLSYEQYF. CDR3 bases: TGTGCCAGCAGTTTAGGCACTCTCTCCTACGAGCAGTACTTC.

CDR3 region: CASSQDGQPYTEAFF. For the CDR3, the DNA is TGCGCCAGCAGCCAAGATGGACAGCCGTACACTGAAGCTTTCTTT. The V and J genes are TRBV4-1 and TRBJ1-1; TRBD1 might be the D (6 bases). V was shortened by 0 bases and J by 3 bases, with 11 bases between the two germline ends. The germline gives CDR1 MGHRA, CDR2 YSYEKL. This CDR3 region has 15 residues.

This clonotype has just a few counts. The V call is TRBV10-3, the J call TRBJ2-2; TRBD2 matches at 10 bases. J lost 4 bases, V lost 4 bases, and 3 bases had no gene match. The CDR3 runs 15 residues. The germline CDR1 and CDR2 sequences are ENHRY and SYGVKD. The CDR3 coding sequence is TGTGCCATCAGTGGGAGCGGGAGGGCCACCGGGGAGCTGTTTTTT. Translating it yields CAISGSGRATGELFF.

The V and J genes are TRBV27 and TRBJ2-2; D remains unclear. The germline CDR1 and CDR2 sequences are MNHEY and SMNVEV (reference sequence). The CDR3 is made up of 13 amino acids. With 2 bases removed from V and 11 bases from J, the gap between germline ends came to 12 bases. CDR3 protein: CASSLNVYEELFF. CDR3 sequence (DNA): TGTGCCAGCAGTTTAAACGTCTATGAAGAGCTGTTTTTT.

The genes are TRBV30 and TRBJ2-3; TRBD2 matches 8 bases. V was clipped by 1 base and J by 4 bases; unmatched bases: 10. Looked up from germline, CDR1 is GTSNPN and CDR2 is SVGIG (reference sequence). The length of the CDR3 is 16 residues. The CDR3 here is CAWSEVGAGGPDTQYF. CDR3 sequence (DNA): TGTGCCTGGAGTGAGGTTGGGGCGGGGGGACCAGATACGCAGTATTTT.

This clonotype was seen at least ten times. The V gene is TRBV5-1, the J gene TRBJ2-2; D is unresolved. The CDR3 sequence is 15 residues long. Deletions cut 2 bases from V and 4 bases from J, with 12 bases between. CDR1 and CDR2 from the germline V gene are SGHRS and YFSETQ. The CDR3 is CASSLGPSGTGELFF. The CDR3 coding sequence is TGCGCCAGCAGCTTAGGACCTAGTGGCACCGGGGAGCTGTTTTTT. The full variable domain, in which reference TRBV5-1 and TRBJ2-2 provide the parts outside the CDR3, is KAGVTQTPRYLIKTRGQQVTLSCSPISGHRSVSWYQQTPGQGLQFLFEYFSETQRNKGNFPGRFSGRQFSNSRSEMNVSTLELGDSALYLCASSLGPSGTGELFFGEGSRLTVL.

The chain uses TRBV15 and TRBJ2-5; 8 bases agree with TRBD2. The CDR3 has 14 amino acids. Germline CDR1 and CDR2: LNHNV and YYDKDF (reference sequence). Trimming cost V 3 bases and J 13 bases; bases outside gene matches: 13. In DNA, the CDR3 is TGTGCCACCAGCAGTAGCGGGGCCGGACAATCTACGTACTTC. It translates to CATSSSGAGQSTYF.

J is TRBJ2-7 and V is TRBV10-2, with no clear D. Trimming left V 0 bases short and J 3 bases short, with 9 bases between. This CDR3 comprises 14 residues. Germline V gives CDR1 WSHSY, CDR2 SAAADI. The CDR3 bases are TGCGCCAGCAGTGAGTCGAATAGGGTCTACGAGCAGTACTTC. This codes for CASSESNRVYEQYF.

V and J are TRBV24-1 and TRBJ1-6, with D perhaps TRBD1 (5 bases). V was shortened by 0 bases and J by 4 bases, with 15 bases between the two germline ends. The CDR3 consists of 18 residues. Germline V lookup: CDR1 KGHDR, CDR2 SFDVKD. This chain's CDR3 is CATSDLPGWGRYNSPLHF. The CDR3 DNA reads TGTGCCACCAGTGATTTGCCAGGATGGGGACGGTATAATTCACCCCTCCACTTT.

This clonotype was counted only a few times. The rearrangement links TRBV7-8 to TRBJ2-3; 8 bases map to TRBD2. The CDR3 has 16 residues. Germline assignment: CDR1 SGHVS and CDR2 FQNEAQ. V lost 1 base, J lost 2 bases, and 5 bases stayed unmatched. The CDR3 DNA reads TGTGCCAGCAGCTTAGTGTTTAGCGGGAACACAGATACGCAGTATTTT. This gives the protein CASSLVFSGNTDTQYF.

V gene TRBV25-1 combines with J gene TRBJ2-3; a weak D match, TRBD2 (5 bases). V was trimmed by 1 base and J by 4 bases, leaving 9 bases between them. Germline V gene sequence: CDR1 MGHDK, CDR2 SYGVNS. This CDR3 comprises 14 residues. DNA of the CDR3: TGTGCCAGCAGTGAATGGTTAGCGCCAGATACGCAGTATTTT. This codes for CASSEWLAPDTQYF. The complete variable domain, with remaining parts taken from reference TRBV25-1 and TRBJ2-3, reads EADIYQTPRYLVIGTGKKITLECSQTMGHDKMYWYQQDPGMELHLIHYSYGVNSTEKGDLSSESTVSRIRTEHFPLTLESARPSHTSQYLCASSEWLAPDTQYFGPGTRLTVL.

This rearrangement joins TRBV6-2 or TRBV6-3 to TRBJ1-2; D unresolved. The CDR3 has 15 residues. Per the germline V gene, CDR1 is MNHEY and CDR2 is SVGEGT. V was shortened by 4 bases and J by 2 bases, with 14 bases between the two germline ends. The CDR3 region has the DNA TGTGCCAGCAGTTCCGGTCTCTCCCTAAACTATGGCTACACCTTC. Amino acid sequence: CASSSGLSLNYGYTF.

The chain joins TRBV5-5 to TRBJ2-3, with 12 positions matching TRBD2. The V segment lost 4 bases and the J segment 7 bases; nucleotides outside the gene matches: 7. Germline CDR1 reads SGHKS; CDR2 reads YYEKEE (reference sequence). This CDR3 region has 15 residues. The CDR3 DNA reads TGTGCCAGCAGCCTCGAACTAGCGGGGGGTTATACGCAGTATTTT. It encodes CASSLELAGGYTQYF.

The chain recombines TRBV28 with TRBJ1-1; D unclear. The V end lost 5 bases, the J end lost 0 bases, and 7 bases lay between the germline ends. CDR3 size: 13 residues. The germline CDR1 and CDR2 sequences are MDHEN and SYDVKM. As DNA, the CDR3 is TGTGCCAGCAGTAACCCCATGAACACTGAAGCTTTCTTT. Translating gives CASSNPMNTEAFF.